A single sample gave rise to the 20 T cell receptor beta chains below, sequenced in a study of patients and donors after allogeneic stem cell transplantation. One entry per CDR3 protein, called by TCRdb with MiXCR from the RT-PCR reads. The sample includes hundreds of thousands of distinct CDR3 sequences, approximately 16% of them seen just once. Sequencing used blood, either unsorted or a sorted T cell fraction (not recorded which). Receptors originate from a human donor who was either an allogeneic HSCT recipient or a stem cell or donor lymphocyte infusion donor (not recorded which). It is not recorded whose cells these are; they may come from a transplant donor.

J is TRBJ2-7 and V is TRBV6-1; 12 positions agree with TRBD2. The V segment lost 6 bases and the J segment 3 bases; nucleotides outside the gene matches: 6. In germline, CDR1 is MNHNS, CDR2 SASEGT. The CDR3 runs to 15 residues. CDR3 sequence reads: CASRVGTSGYYEQYF. In nucleotides, the CDR3 is TGTGCCAGCAGGGTGGGGACTAGCGGGTACTACGAGCAGTACTTC.

The chain is built from TRBV5-5 and TRBJ1-2; a weak D match, TRBD1 (6 bases). V was clipped by 1 base and J by 8 bases, with 15 bases between them. This CDR3 comprises 14 residues. Germline V lookup: CDR1 SGHKS, CDR2 YYEKEE (reference sequence). CDR3 protein: CASSLITGKRGYTF. DNA of the CDR3: TGTGCCAGCAGCTTGATTACAGGGAAAAGAGGCTACACCTTC.

This clonotype was observed many times. The gene calls are TRBV5-6 and TRBJ2-2, with D perhaps TRBD1 or TRBD2 (7 bases each). Germline CDR1 and CDR2: SGHDT and YYEEEE. This CDR3 is built from 17 residues. Deletions cut 3 bases from V and 4 bases from J, with 19 bases between. CDR3 protein: CASSSGGVSEFTGELFF. CDR3 nucleotide sequence: TGTGCCAGCAGCTCAGGGGGGGTCTCCGAATTCACCGGGGAGCTGTTTTTT.

This clonotype has just a few counts. The V gene is TRBV12-3 or TRBV12-4, the J gene TRBJ1-2, with D possibly being TRBD1 (5 bases). CDR3 length: 13 residues. V shed 9 bases and J shed 4 bases, with 15 bases lying between them. CDR3 in amino acids: CARVRDSFYGYTF. As DNA, the CDR3 is TGTGCCAGGGTTAGAGACAGCTTCTATGGCTACACCTTC.

The chain carries TRBV19 and TRBJ2-2; D remains ambiguous. Germline V gene data show CDR1 as LNHDA and CDR2 as SQIVND (reference sequence). V was shortened by 2 bases and J by 0 bases, with 10 bases between the two germline ends. This CDR3 has 16 amino acids. The CDR3 DNA follows: TGTGCCAGTAGTATAAGAATGGCAGCGAACACCGGGGAGCTGTTTTTT. Translated, it gives CASSIRMAANTGELFF.

The CDR3 sequence: CASSPEFGAGDSPLHF. Written as DNA, the CDR3 is TGTGCCAGCAGCCCTGAATTTGGCGCTGGGGATTCACCCCTCCACTTT. The chain combines TRBV5-6 with TRBJ1-6; D gene ambiguous. Germline CDR1 is SGHDT and CDR2 is YYEEEE. V was clipped by 4 bases and J by 8 bases, with 19 bases between them. This CDR3 spans 16 amino acids.

The gene calls are TRBV28 and TRBJ2-7; D is uncertain. Trimming cost V 10 bases and J 2 bases, with 18 bases left between them. Germline CDR1 and CDR2: MDHEN and SYDVKM. The CDR3 runs to 14 residues. CDR3 amino acids: CATTTLTRTYEQYF. CDR3 nucleotides: TGTGCCACCACTACCCTGACCCGGACCTACGAGCAGTACTTC.

This clonotype was seen ten or more times. This chain joins TRBV11-2 and TRBJ2-4; the D gene is possibly TRBD1 (6 bases). The CDR3 runs 17 residues. V dropped 4 bases and J dropped 1 base, with 17 bases sitting between them. Germline V gene data show CDR1 as SGHAT and CDR2 as FQNNGV. The CDR3 DNA follows: TGTGCCAGCAGCTCATCAATACAGGGACGGGCCAAAAACATTCAGTACTTC. Protein product: CASSSSIQGRAKNIQYF.

The table lists this clonotype with a few counts. The CDR3 region has the DNA TGTGCCAGCTCACGTCGGGACGCCTCGAACACTGAAGCTTTCTTT. Its translation: CASSRRDASNTEAFF. The chain is built from TRBV18 and TRBJ1-1; TRBD1 is a possible D gene (5 bases). The CDR3 is 15 residues long. Deletions cut 4 bases from V and 1 base from J, with 13 bases between. From germline, CDR1 is KGHSH and CDR2 LQKENI. The entire variable domain, with the rest obtained from reference TRBV18 and TRBJ1-1, is as follows: NAGVMQNPRHLVRRRGQEARLRCSPMKGHSHVYWYRQLPEEGLKFMVYLQKENIIDESGMPKERFSAEFPKEGPSILRIQQVVRGDSAAYFCASSRRDASNTEAFFGQGTRLTVV.

This clonotype was seen a handful of times. V usage is TRBV5-5 and J usage is TRBJ2-6; 9 bases align to TRBD2. The ends lost 0 bases at V and 0 bases at J; junction bases unmatched: 4. The CDR3 length is 18 residues. Looked up from germline, CDR1 is SGHKS and CDR2 is YYEKEE (reference sequence). CDR3 protein: CASSLAGLAISGANVLTF. As DNA, the CDR3 is TGTGCCAGCAGCTTGGCCGGACTAGCGATCTCTGGGGCCAACGTCCTGACTTTC.

This clonotype was seen a few times. The CDR3 loop reads CASSLGAGKGLETQYF. CDR3 DNA: TGTGCCAGCAGCTTGGGAGCGGGAAAGGGTCTAGAGACCCAGTACTTC. The rearrangement links TRBV9 to TRBJ2-5; 7 bases are shared with TRBD2. The V segment lost 4 bases and the J segment 4 bases; nucleotides outside the gene matches: 13. This CDR3 has 16 residues. Germline V lookup: CDR1 SGDLS, CDR2 YYNGEE.

This clonotype has only a few counts. The chain links TRBV14 to TRBJ2-7, with 12 bases that match TRBD1. V lost 5 bases to trimming and J lost 9 bases; unmatched junction nucleotides: 11. The CDR3 runs 15 residues. The germline CDR1 and CDR2 sequences are SGHDN and FVKESK. CDR3 amino acids: CASSETGTGGAGQYF. In DNA form, the CDR3 reads TGTGCCAGCAGCGAGACCGGGACAGGGGGCGCTGGGCAGTACTTC. The full variable domain, its missing parts supplied by reference TRBV14 and TRBJ2-7, is EAGVTQFPSHSVIEKGQTVTLRCDPISGHDNLYWYRRVMGKEIKFLLHFVKESKQDESGMPNNRFLAERTGGTYSTLKVQPAELEDSGVYFCASSETGTGGAGQYFGPGTRLTVT.

This clonotype was picked up a small number of times. V is TRBV7-2 and J is TRBJ2-7; no definite D call. Germline V gene data show CDR1 as SGHTA and CDR2 as FQGNSA. V was trimmed by 8 bases and J by 6 bases, leaving 14 bases between them. CDR3 length equals 12 residues. CDR3 in DNA: TGTGCCAGCGGAATAGATGTACGCGAGCAGTACTTC. Translation gives CASGIDVREQYF.

V is TRBV12-3 or TRBV12-4 and J is TRBJ1-2; D not resolved. Trimming cost V 3 bases and J 5 bases, with 10 bases left between them. The CDR3 is 13 amino acids. The CDR3 sequence is CASSFFRSYGYTF. Written as DNA, the CDR3 is TGTGCCAGCAGTTTTTTCAGAAGTTATGGCTACACCTTC.

This clonotype was detected a few times. The CDR3 DNA is TGCGCCAGCAGCTCGGCCCGAACCGGGGAGCTGTTTTTT. Its protein is CASSSARTGELFF. The chain uses TRBV5-1 and TRBJ2-2; D not certain. Deletions cut 3 bases from V and 5 bases from J, with 8 bases between. The CDR3 has 13 amino acids. Germline V gene data show CDR1 as SGHRS and CDR2 as YFSETQ. Supplemented by reference TRBV5-1 and TRBJ2-2, the full variable domain reads KAGVTQTPRYLIKTRGQQVTLSCSPISGHRSVSWYQQTPGQGLQFLFEYFSETQRNKGNFPGRFSGRQFSNSRSEMNVSTLELGDSALYLCASSSARTGELFFGEGSRLTVL.

The chain recombines TRBV4-1 with TRBJ1-6; D is undetermined. Germline V gene sequence: CDR1 MGHRA, CDR2 YSYEKL. Trimming stripped 0 bases from V and 7 bases from J, with 13 bases between. CDR3 length: 16 residues. The CDR3 bases are TGCGCCAGCAGCCAAGATCTCTACGGCCACAATTCACCCCTCCACTTT. It codes for CASSQDLYGHNSPLHF.

CDR3 bases: TGTGCCAGCAGCTTAGGACAGGGTCGCGGGGAGCTGTTTTTT. It encodes CASSLGQGRGELFF. The chain employs TRBV7-2 and TRBJ2-2; 7 bases match TRBD1. V lost 1 base, J lost 7 bases, and 3 bases stayed unmatched. The germline gives CDR1 SGHTA, CDR2 FQGNSA. The CDR3 is 14 amino acids.

This clonotype was counted between two and nine times. The chain links TRBV10-2 to TRBJ2-7; D might be TRBD1 or TRBD2, each matching 6 bases. This CDR3 has 15 residues. Trimming stripped 6 bases from V and 7 bases from J, with 22 bases between. Looked up from germline, CDR1 is WSHSY and CDR2 is SAAADI. The CDR3 DNA reads as TGCGCCAGCAGGGGCGGGGACACCCACGCCGGGGAGCAGTACTTC. This gives the protein CASRGGDTHAGEQYF.

The sample holds a few counts of this clonotype. This rearrangement joins TRBV29-1 to TRBJ1-2; D is uncertain. Trimming shortened V by 4 bases and J by 6 bases, and 6 bases separated the two germline ends. CDR3 size: 10 residues. Germline values: CDR1 SQVTM, CDR2 ANQGSEA. The CDR3 sequence is CSVARNGYTF. The DNA for the CDR3 is TGCAGCGTTGCCAGGAATGGCTACACCTTC. The variable domain in full, completed from reference TRBV29-1 and TRBJ1-2, reads SAVISQKPSRDICQRGTSLTIQCQVDSQVTMMFWYRQQPGQSLTLIATANQGSEATYESGFVIDKFPISRPNLTFSTLTVSNMSPEDSSIYLCSVARNGYTFGSGTRLTVV.

This clonotype was counted ten times or more. The rearrangement uses TRBV7-9 and TRBJ1-1; D remains unclear. The CDR3 runs 12 residues. The germline V and J ends were trimmed by 5 bases and 3 bases, with 7 bases remaining between them. Per the germline V gene, CDR1 is SEHNR and CDR2 is FQNEAQ (reference sequence). CDR3 sequence (DNA): TGTGCCAGCAGCCCTGCCTACACTGAAGCTTTCTTT. Translated: CASSPAYTEAFF.